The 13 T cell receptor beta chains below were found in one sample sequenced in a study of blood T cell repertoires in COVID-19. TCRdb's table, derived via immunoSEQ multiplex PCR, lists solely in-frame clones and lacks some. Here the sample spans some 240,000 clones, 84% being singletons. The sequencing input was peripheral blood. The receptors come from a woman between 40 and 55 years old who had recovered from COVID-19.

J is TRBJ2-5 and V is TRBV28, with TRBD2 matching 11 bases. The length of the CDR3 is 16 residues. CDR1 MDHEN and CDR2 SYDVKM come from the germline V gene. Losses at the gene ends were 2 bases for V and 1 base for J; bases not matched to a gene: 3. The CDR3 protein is CASSLGLAGGQETQYF. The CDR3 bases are TGTGCCAGCAGTTTAGGGCTAGCGGGGGGCCAAGAGACCCAGTACTTC. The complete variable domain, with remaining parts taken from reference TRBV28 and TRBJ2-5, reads DVKVTQSSRYLVKRTGEKVFLECVQDMDHENMFWYRQDPGLGLRLIYFSYDVKMKEKGDIPEGYSVSREKKERFSLILESASTNQTSMYLCASSLGLAGGQETQYFGPGTRLLVL.

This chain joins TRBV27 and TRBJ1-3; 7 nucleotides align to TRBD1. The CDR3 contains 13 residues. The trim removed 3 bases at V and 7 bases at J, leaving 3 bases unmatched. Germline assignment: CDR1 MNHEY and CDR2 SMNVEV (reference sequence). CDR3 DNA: TGTGCCAGCAGTTTCAGACAGGGCAACACCATATATTTT. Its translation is CASSFRQGNTIYF.

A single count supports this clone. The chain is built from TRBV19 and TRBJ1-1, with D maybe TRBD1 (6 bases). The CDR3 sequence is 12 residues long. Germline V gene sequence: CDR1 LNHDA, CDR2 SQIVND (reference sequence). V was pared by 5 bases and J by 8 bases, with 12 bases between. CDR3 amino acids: CASSGLTGEAFF. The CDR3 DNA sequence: TGTGCCAGTAGTGGACTGACAGGAGAAGCTTTCTTT.

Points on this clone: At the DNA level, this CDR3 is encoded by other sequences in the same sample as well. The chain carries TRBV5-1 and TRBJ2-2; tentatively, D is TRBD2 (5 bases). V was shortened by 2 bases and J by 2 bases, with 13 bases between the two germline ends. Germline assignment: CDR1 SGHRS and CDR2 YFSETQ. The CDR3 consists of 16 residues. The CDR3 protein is CASSLGEGYNTGELFF. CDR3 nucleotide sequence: TGCGCCAGCAGCTTAGGAGAGGGATATAACACCGGGGAGCTGTTTTTT. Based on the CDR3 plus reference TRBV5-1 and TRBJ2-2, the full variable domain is KAGVTQTPRYLIKTRGQQVTLSCSPISGHRSVSWYQQTPGQGLQFLFEYFSETQRNKGNFPGRFSGRQFSNSRSEMNVSTLELGDSALYLCASSLGEGYNTGELFFGEGSRLTVL.

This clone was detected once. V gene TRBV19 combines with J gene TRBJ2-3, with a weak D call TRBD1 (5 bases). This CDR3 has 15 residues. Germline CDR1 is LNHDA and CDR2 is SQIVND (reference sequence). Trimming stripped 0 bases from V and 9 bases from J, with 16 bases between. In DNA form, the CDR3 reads TGTGCCAGTAGTATAGATGGGGCGTCAGGGTACACGCAGTATTTT. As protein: CASSIDGASGYTQYF.

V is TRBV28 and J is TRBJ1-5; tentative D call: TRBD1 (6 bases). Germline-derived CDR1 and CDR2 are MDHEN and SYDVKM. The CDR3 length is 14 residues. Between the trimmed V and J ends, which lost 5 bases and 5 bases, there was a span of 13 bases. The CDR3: CASSVQTGHQPQHF. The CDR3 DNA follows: TGTGCCAGCAGTGTACAGACAGGCCATCAGCCCCAGCATTTT.

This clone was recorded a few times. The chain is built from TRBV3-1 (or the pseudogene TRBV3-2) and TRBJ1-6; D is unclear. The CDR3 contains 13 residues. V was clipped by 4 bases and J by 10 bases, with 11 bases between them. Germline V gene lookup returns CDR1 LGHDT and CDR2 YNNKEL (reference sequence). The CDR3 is CASSRGFSSPLHF. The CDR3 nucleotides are TGTGCCAGCAGCCGAGGGTTCAGCTCACCCCTCCACTTT.

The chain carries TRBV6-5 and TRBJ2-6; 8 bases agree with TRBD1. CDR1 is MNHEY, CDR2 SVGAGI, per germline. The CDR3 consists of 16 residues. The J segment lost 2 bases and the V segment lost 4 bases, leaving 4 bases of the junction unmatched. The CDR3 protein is CASSFQGAAGANVLTF. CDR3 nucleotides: TGTGCCAGCAGTTTTCAGGGGGCAGCTGGGGCCAACGTCCTGACTTTC.

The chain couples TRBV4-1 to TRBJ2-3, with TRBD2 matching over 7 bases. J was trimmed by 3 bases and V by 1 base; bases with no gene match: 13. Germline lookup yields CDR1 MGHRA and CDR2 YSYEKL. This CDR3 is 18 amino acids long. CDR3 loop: CASSQVFIVPGGTDTQYF. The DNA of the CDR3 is TGCGCCAGCAGCCAAGTATTCATCGTTCCGGGAGGTACAGATACGCAGTATTTT.

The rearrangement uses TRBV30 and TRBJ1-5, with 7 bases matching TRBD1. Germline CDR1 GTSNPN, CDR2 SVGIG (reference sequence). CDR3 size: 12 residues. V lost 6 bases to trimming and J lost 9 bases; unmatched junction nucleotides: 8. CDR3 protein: CACGTVKGPQHF. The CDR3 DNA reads TGTGCCTGTGGGACAGTTAAGGGGCCCCAGCATTTT.

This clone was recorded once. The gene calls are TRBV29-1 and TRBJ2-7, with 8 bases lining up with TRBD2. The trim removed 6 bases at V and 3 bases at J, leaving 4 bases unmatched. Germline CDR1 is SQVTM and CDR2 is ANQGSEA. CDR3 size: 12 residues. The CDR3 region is CSVLAGNYEQYF. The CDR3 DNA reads TGCAGCGTCCTAGCGGGCAACTACGAGCAGTACTTC.

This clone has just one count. The CDR3: CASTPQGAGRGYTF. CDR3 nucleotide sequence: TGTGCCAGCACCCCCCAGGGGGCGGGGAGGGGCTACACCTTC. V usage is TRBV7-2 and J usage is TRBJ1-2; 8 bases agree with TRBD1. This CDR3 region has 14 residues. Germline V lookup: CDR1 SGHTA, CDR2 FQGNSA. The trim removed 7 bases at V and 8 bases at J, leaving 12 bases unmatched.

In nucleotides, the CDR3 is TGTGCCAGCAGTTTGCCTGGTGGCCGCTCCGGGGCCAACGTCCTGACTTTC. Amino acid sequence: CASSLPGGRSGANVLTF. The chain is built from TRBV6-2 or TRBV6-3 and TRBJ2-6; no reliable D call. The CDR3 totals 17 residues. The germline CDR1 and CDR2 sequences are MNHEY and SVGEGT. Deletions cut 4 bases from V and 4 bases from J, with 17 bases between.